The 11 T cell receptor beta chains below were found in one sample sequenced in a study of Ad26.COV2.S vaccination and SARS-CoV-2 variants. Treatment of the sample: roughly 19 received Ad26.COV2.S at low or high dose, single or two shots; about 5 received placebo; per-sample allocation not given. Sampling occurred on day 63 after the first vaccine or placebo injection. Assay: immunoSEQ multiplex PCR; the TCRdb copy retains only in-frame clones and omits some. The table records about 680,000 clones, around 89% of them present only once. Sequences were derived from peripheral blood, sampled in a trial of Ad26.COV2.S vaccine versus placebo. These TCRs come from a person aged 18 to 65 who received the Ad26.COV2.S COVID-19 vaccine or a placebo.

This chain links TRBV20-1 with TRBJ2-6; D gene ambiguous. The V end lost 3 bases, the J end lost 1 base, and 7 bases lay between the germline ends. Germline CDR1 and CDR2: DFQATT and SNEGSKA (reference sequence). This CDR3 has 14 amino acids. The CDR3, as DNA: TGCAGTGCTAGTAAGTCATCTGGGGCCAACGTCCTGACTTTC. Its protein product is CSASKSSGANVLTF.

This clone was counted between two and nine times. J is TRBJ2-3 and V is TRBV7-3, with D possibly matching TRBD2 (7 bases). CDR1 SGHTA and CDR2 FQGTGA come from the germline V gene. V lost 5 bases, J lost 2 bases, and 14 bases lay in between. This CDR3 is 15 amino acids long. CDR3 nucleotides: TGTGCCAGCAGCCTACGGGGGGCCCCCACAGATACGCAGTATTTT. Amino acids: CASSLRGAPTDTQYF.

The chain recombines TRBV7-9 with TRBJ2-7; D is unresolved. V lost 5 bases, J lost 1 base, and 12 bases lay in between. CDR1 and CDR2 from the germline V gene are SEHNR and FQNEAQ (reference sequence). The CDR3 is made up of 14 amino acids. CDR3 nucleotides: TGTGCCAGCAGCCCGCCGAATTTTTCCTACGAGCAGTACTTC. This codes for CASSPPNFSYEQYF.

CDR3 residues: CASSPRTGNTGELFF. The DNA for the CDR3 is TGTGCCAGCAGCCCTAGGACAGGGAACACCGGGGAGCTGTTTTTT. The rearrangement joins TRBV11-1 to TRBJ2-2; the match to TRBD1 covers 7 bases. The CDR3 covers 15 residues. The germline V gene encodes CDR1 SGHAT and CDR2 FQDESV (reference sequence). The V gene end was trimmed by 5 bases and the J gene end by 1 base; junction bases not matched to a gene: 4.

V usage is TRBV5-6 and J usage is TRBJ2-3, with 7 bases that match TRBD1. The germline V gene encodes CDR1 SGHDT and CDR2 YYEEEE. There are 13 residues in the CDR3. V gave up 8 bases and J gave up 6 bases; unmatched junction bases: 9. The CDR3 bases are TGTGCCAGTGGTACCCCAGGGGGTGATACGCAGTATTTT. As protein: CASGTPGGDTQYF.

The chain couples TRBV3-1 (or the pseudogene TRBV3-2) to TRBJ2-5; D ambiguous. The germline CDR1 and CDR2 sequences are LGHDT and YNNKEL (reference sequence). This CDR3 is built from 12 residues. V lost 1 base and J lost 6, with 6 bases in between. This CDR3 is CASSQGEQTQYF. The CDR3 nucleotides read TGTGCCAGCAGCCAAGGAGAGCAGACCCAGTACTTC.

The chain carries TRBV9 and TRBJ1-2; D is perhaps TRBD1 (6 bases). The CDR3 loop spans 15 amino acids. Germline-derived CDR1 and CDR2 are SGDLS and YYNGEE. Deletions cut 0 bases from V and 7 bases from J, with 16 bases between. The CDR3 DNA reads TGTGCCAGCAGCGTAGAAGGCAGACAGGTCGGTGGCTACACCTTC. This encodes CASSVEGRQVGGYTF.

The chain recombines TRBV10-2 with TRBJ2-7, with D tentatively TRBD1 (6 bases). The CDR3 runs to 13 residues. Germline V gives CDR1 WSHSY, CDR2 SAAADI. The V gene lost 6 bases and the J gene lost 3 bases, with 12 bases spanning the gap. CDR3 residues: CASRGAAGYEQYF. Written as DNA, the CDR3 is TGCGCCAGCAGGGGGGCTGCGGGCTACGAGCAGTACTTC.

The chain uses TRBV5-6 and TRBJ2-2, with 8 bases lining up with TRBD2. This CDR3 contains 16 residues. The V and J ends lost 4 bases and 5 bases, in that order; junction bases with no gene match: 10. CDR1 SGHDT and CDR2 YYEEEE come from the germline V gene. In nucleotides, the CDR3 is TGTGCCAGCAGCCCTCAAGGTAGCGGGACTACCGGGGAGCTGTTTTTT. Residues: CASSPQGSGTTGELFF.

The chain combines TRBV11-2 with TRBJ1-5; the D gene is possibly TRBD1 (5 bases). The CDR3 has 14 residues. Germline CDR1 reads SGHAT; CDR2 reads FQNNGV. Trimming stripped 5 bases from V and 7 bases from J, with 15 bases between. The CDR3 coding sequence is TGTGCCAGCAGCGAGCAGGGTTCGGGCCAGCCCCAGCATTTT. It codes for CASSEQGSGQPQHF.

This chain uses TRBV24-1 with TRBJ2-2; 7 nucleotides line up with TRBD1. The V segment lost 3 bases and the J segment 0 bases; nucleotides outside the gene matches: 3. Germline CDR1 reads KGHDR; CDR2 reads SFDVKD. The CDR3 spans 16 residues. DNA for the CDR3: TGTGCCACCAGTGATACAGGGGACCCGAACACCGGGGAGCTGTTTTTT. Amino acid sequence: CATSDTGDPNTGELFF.